This T cell receptor beta chain comes out of a study of TIL therapy for anti-PD-1-resistant metastatic lung cancer. Overall study: Tumors had a median PD-L1 proportion score of approximately 5.5%.

The sample's time point: pre-treatment sample, taken before nivolumab and TIL therapy. From germline, CDR1 is MNHNY and CDR2 SVGAGI (reference sequence). V lost 6 bases and J 2 bases, leaving 9 bases between the germline ends. This CDR3 comprises 13 residues. Sequencing used immunoSEQ v3. Here immunoSEQ multiplex PCR was the method, and the copy in TCRdb shows in-frame clones only, minus some. The sample has approximately 50,000 clones; 65% to 80% are singletons. This sequence joins TRBV6-6 and TRBJ2-3; weak D call: TRBD2 (6 bases). Specimen: blood, collected at baseline. This TCR was recovered from a man in his 70s with non-small cell lung cancer. The DNA for the CDR3 is TGTGCCAGCAGGCGGGACCCCACAGATACGCAGTATTTT. As protein: CASRRDPTDTQYF.